This T cell receptor (beta chain) originates from a study of OX40 agonist ivuxolimab in advanced cancers. On the study more broadly: Patients receiving dose escalation had hepatocellular carcinoma, melanoma, renal cell or head and neck cancer.

This clone was observed a single time. The method was immunoSEQ multiplex PCR; TCRdb's version includes in-frame clones alone and lacks a portion of them. The table has 80,000 or so clones, less than 95% seen once; the top ten hold about 1.8%. The CDR3 extends over 15 amino acids. The germline CDR1 and CDR2 sequences are WSHSY and SAAADI. The V gene lost 3 bases and the J gene lost 0 bases, with 10 bases spanning the gap. The chain is built from TRBV10-2 and TRBJ2-3, with a tentative D call TRBD2 (5 bases). This material consisted of CD4+ or CD8+ T cells sorted from blood, taken in a trial of the OX40 agonist ivuxolimab. The sequence came from an adult with an advanced solid tumor such as melanoma, head and neck, liver or kidney cancer. This CDR3 is CASSDSRASTDTQYF. CDR3 nucleotide sequence: TGCGCCAGCAGTGACTCGCGGGCTAGCACAGATACGCAGTATTTT.